Listed here is a single T cell receptor beta chain. There are 14 residues in the CDR3. The germline CDR1 and CDR2 sequences are MGHRA and YSYEKL. With 2 bases clipped from V and 3 bases from J, the junction kept 2 bases outside the gene matches. These data come from a study of shared clonotypes between healthy human individuals. Profiling relied on immunoSEQ multiplex PCR, and the TCRdb table lists in-frame clones only, not all of them. The table records about 610,000 clones, roughly 97% of them present only once. The rearrangement joins TRBV4-1 to TRBJ2-3; TRBD1 matches 7 bases. Sequencing input: naive CD4+ T cells sorted from blood. Subset noted: CD45RA+ positively selected. The TCR comes from a woman in her twenties or thirties in good health. The CDR3 coding sequence is TGCGCCAGCAGCCAAAGACAGGGAACAGATACGCAGTATTTT. Translated: CASSQRQGTDTQYF.